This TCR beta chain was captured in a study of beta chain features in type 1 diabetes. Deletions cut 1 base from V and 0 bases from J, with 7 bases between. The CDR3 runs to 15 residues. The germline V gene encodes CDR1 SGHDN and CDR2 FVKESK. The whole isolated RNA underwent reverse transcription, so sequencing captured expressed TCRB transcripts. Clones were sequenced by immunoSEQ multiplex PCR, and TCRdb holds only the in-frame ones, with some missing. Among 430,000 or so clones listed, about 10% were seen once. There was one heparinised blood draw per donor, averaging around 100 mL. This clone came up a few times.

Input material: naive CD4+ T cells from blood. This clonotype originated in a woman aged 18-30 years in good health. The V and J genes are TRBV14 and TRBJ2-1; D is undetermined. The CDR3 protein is CASSQVKSSYNEQFF. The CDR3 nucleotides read TGTGCCAGCAGCCAAGTCAAGAGCTCCTACAATGAGCAGTTCTTC.